This T cell receptor (beta chain) comes out of a study of T cell responses to AZD1222 COVID-19 vaccine. Regarding the study as a whole: Without day 14 samples, only post-peak T cell repertoires were studied. Vaccination with two AZD1222 doses was followed by a rise in Spike-specific TCR breadth and depth. CD4 TCRs covered the whole spike, strongest at regions 160-218 and 743-854. In a largely white British group with more females than males, clonal diversity was possibly underestimated.

The germline V gene encodes CDR1 ENHRY and CDR2 SYGVKD. The ends were cut back, 8 bases at V and 1 base at J, with 11 bases in the middle. This CDR3 has 13 residues. Profiling relied on immunoSEQ multiplex PCR, and the TCRdb table lists in-frame clones only, not all of them. The sample carries 110,000 to 150,000 clones, approximately 90% recorded once. In the case of this clone: Its antigen is still unknown.

This sample comprised peripheral blood, obtained on day 0 of AZD1222 vaccination. The clonotype comes from an adult in good health. The chain employs TRBV10-3 and TRBJ1-1; a weak D match, TRBD1 (6 bases). The CDR3, as DNA: TGTGCCATCCAGACAGGCCAGAACACTGAAGCTTTCTTT. Translation: CAIQTGQNTEAFF.